This T cell receptor (beta chain) was documented in a study of early T cells in non-severe SARS-CoV-2 infection. Overall study context: Unpaired chains resulted from sequencing bulk RNA of unsorted whole blood.

Separate cDNA molecules each had unique molecular identifiers attached to them. Each CDR3 protein gets one entry after TCRdb re-called the 5' RACE reads with MiXCR. This sample has more than 90,000 distinct CDR3 sequences, with about 13% found just once. This clonotype was observed a few times. The CDR3 sequence is 13 residues long. The V end was cut by 0 bases, the J end by 11 bases, with 13 bases between. The germline V gene has CDR1 LGHNA and CDR2 YNFKEQ. Material for sequencing was whole blood. The chain is built from TRBV4-2 and TRBJ1-1; the D gene is possibly TRBD1 (5 bases). This receptor was identified in an adult who was a healthcare worker with PCR-confirmed SARS-CoV-2 infection or an uninfected control (not recorded which). CDR3 in amino acids: CASSQDQQVWAFF. The CDR3 DNA follows: TGTGCCAGCAGCCAAGATCAACAGGTGTGGGCTTTCTTT.